This note documents a single T cell receptor beta chain sequence. What it binds is unknown. The data belong to a study of blood T cells in healthy people across ages. Study-level results: As age increased, TCR beta diversity per million T cells fell in a roughly linear fashion.

Germline-derived CDR1 and CDR2 are DFQATT and SNEGSKA (reference sequence). CDR3 size: 15 residues. The V end was cut by 0 bases, the J end by 1 base, with 11 bases between. Next came a second PCR, run for roughly 6 to 11 cycles, which used a sample-barcoded 5' primer along with a J-beta primer mix. Via MiXCR, TCRdb re-called the 5' RACE reads, giving one row per CDR3 protein. Of more than 1,400,000 distinct CDR3 sequences listed, 42% are singletons. J is TRBJ2-3 and V is TRBV20-1; tentatively, D is TRBD2 (7 bases). The sequence was obtained from a woman between 18 and 29 years old in good health. The material sequenced was blood. CDR3 loop: CSARDRGGGTDTQYF. The CDR3 DNA reads TGCAGTGCTAGAGATCGAGGGGGGGGCACAGATACGCAGTATTTT.